This T cell receptor (beta chain) was retrieved from a study of neurological immune-mediated disorders. Points from the study as a whole: A possible signature was seen in one related-CDR3 cluster, into which phylogenetic grouping placed the repertoires of 18 of 34 multiple sclerosis patients. Any association between clinical or MRI features and the multiple sclerosis repertoire cluster was absent.

5'RACE generated cDNA with 10-nucleotide random UMIs. TCRdb reanalysed the 5' RACE reads using MiXCR and keeps one entry per CDR3 protein. This sample has 55,000 to 65,000 distinct CDR3 sequences, with less than 4% found just once. 2 million PBMCs stored at -80 C were the source of the unsorted libraries. Trimming removed 4 bases from V and 6 bases from J; junction bases left unmatched: 7. The CDR3 has 14 amino acids. Germline V gene data show CDR1 as SGHRS and CDR2 as YFSETQ. This clonotype showed up many times. As yet, its antigen is unknown. The sequenced sample was PBMCs. The receptor's source is a woman in her forties or fifties with multiple sclerosis. The chain employs TRBV5-1 and TRBJ2-3, with TRBD2 matching over 8 bases. The CDR3: CASSHGLAGDTQYF. The DNA of the CDR3 is TGCGCCAGCAGCCATGGACTAGCTGGTGATACGCAGTATTTT.